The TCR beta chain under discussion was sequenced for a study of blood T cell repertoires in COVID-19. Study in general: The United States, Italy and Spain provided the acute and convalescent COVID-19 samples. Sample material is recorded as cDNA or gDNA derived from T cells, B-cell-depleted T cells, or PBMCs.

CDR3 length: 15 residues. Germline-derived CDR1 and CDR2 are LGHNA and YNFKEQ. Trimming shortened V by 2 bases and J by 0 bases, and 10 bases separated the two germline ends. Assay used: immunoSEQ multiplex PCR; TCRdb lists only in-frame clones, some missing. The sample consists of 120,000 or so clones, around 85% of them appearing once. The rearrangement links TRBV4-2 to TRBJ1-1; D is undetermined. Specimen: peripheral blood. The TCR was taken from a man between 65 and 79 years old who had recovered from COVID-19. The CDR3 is CASSQQRVMNTEAFF. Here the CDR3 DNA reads TGTGCCAGCAGCCAACAAAGAGTGATGAACACTGAAGCTTTCTTT.